Below are 4 T cell receptor beta chains sequenced from a single sample in a study of shared clonotypes between healthy human individuals. Measured with immunoSEQ multiplex PCR; TCRdb has only the in-frame clones, and not every one. Found here are around 2,000,000 clones, just under 95% of them singletons; the top ten hold under 1.5%. CD45RO negativity and positive selection for CCR7 defined naive CD8 cells, a population that excluded terminally differentiated effector memory CD45RA+ cells. Sequenced material: naive CD8+ T cells sorted from blood. The source is a young man in good health.

V gene TRBV23-1 combines with J gene TRBJ2-1; TRBD2 aligns across 12 bases. TRBV23-1 is an ORF, with its function uncertain. V lost 5 bases to trimming and J lost 4 bases; unmatched junction nucleotides: 9. The CDR3 is 17 residues long. This CDR3 is CASSETSGGSGYNEQFF. CDR3 bases: TGCGCCAGCAGTGAGACTAGCGGGGGCTCTGGGTACAATGAGCAGTTCTTC.

The chain carries TRBV6-6 and TRBJ2-7; D possibly corresponds to TRBD2 (5 bases). The CDR3 contains 15 residues. Looked up from germline, CDR1 is MNHNY and CDR2 is SVGAGI (reference sequence). V lost 0 bases, J lost 0 bases, and 9 bases lay in between. This chain's CDR3 is CASSYSNSDSYEQYF. CDR3 nucleotides: TGTGCCAGCAGTTACTCGAATAGCGACTCCTACGAGCAGTACTTC.

The V and J genes are TRBV4-3 and TRBJ1-3, with a tentative D call TRBD1 (5 bases). V was clipped by 0 bases and J by 1 base, with 10 bases between them. This CDR3 contains 16 residues. The germline gives CDR1 LGHNA, CDR2 YSLEER. The CDR3: CASSQDRGGSGNTIYF. CDR3 nucleotide sequence: TGCGCCAGCAGCCAAGATCGGGGGGGTTCTGGAAACACCATATATTTT.

V gene TRBV9 combines with J gene TRBJ1-1; D perhaps matches TRBD1 (5 bases). This CDR3 spans 14 amino acids. The germline V and J ends were trimmed by 3 bases and 5 bases, with 14 bases remaining between them. From germline, CDR1 is SGDLS and CDR2 YYNGEE. The CDR3 is CASSEASGETEAFF. In DNA, the CDR3 is TGTGCCAGCAGCGAGGCGTCGGGGGAGACTGAAGCTTTCTTT.